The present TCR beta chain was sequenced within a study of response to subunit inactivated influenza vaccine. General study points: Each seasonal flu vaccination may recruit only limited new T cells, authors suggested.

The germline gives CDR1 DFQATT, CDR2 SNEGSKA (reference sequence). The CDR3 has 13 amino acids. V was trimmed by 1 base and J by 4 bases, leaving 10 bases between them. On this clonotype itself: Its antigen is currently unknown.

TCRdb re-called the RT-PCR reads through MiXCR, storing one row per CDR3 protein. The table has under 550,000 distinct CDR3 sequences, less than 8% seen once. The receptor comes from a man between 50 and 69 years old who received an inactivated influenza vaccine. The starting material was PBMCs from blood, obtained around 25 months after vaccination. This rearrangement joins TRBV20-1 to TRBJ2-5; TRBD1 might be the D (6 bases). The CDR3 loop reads CSARADRSETQYF. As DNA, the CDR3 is TGCAGTGCTAGAGCCGACAGGTCAGAGACCCAGTACTTC.